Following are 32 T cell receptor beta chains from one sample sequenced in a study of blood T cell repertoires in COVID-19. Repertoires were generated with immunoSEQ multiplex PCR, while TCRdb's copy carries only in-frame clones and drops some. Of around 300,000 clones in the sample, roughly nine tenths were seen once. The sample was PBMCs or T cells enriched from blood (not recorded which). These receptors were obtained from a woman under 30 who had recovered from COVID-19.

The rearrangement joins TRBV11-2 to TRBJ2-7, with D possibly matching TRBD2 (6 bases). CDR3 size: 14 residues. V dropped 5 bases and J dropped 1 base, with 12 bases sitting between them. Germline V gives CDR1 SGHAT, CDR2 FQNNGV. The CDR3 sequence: CASSPPSGSYEQYF. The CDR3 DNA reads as TGTGCCAGCAGCCCCCCGAGCGGGTCCTACGAGCAGTACTTC. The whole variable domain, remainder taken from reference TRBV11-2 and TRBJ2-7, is EAGVAQSPRYKIIEKRQSVAFWCNPISGHATLYWYQQILGQGPKLLIQFQNNGVVDDSQLPKDRFSAERLKGVDSTLKIQPAKLEDSAVYLCASSPPSGSYEQYFGPGTRLTVT.

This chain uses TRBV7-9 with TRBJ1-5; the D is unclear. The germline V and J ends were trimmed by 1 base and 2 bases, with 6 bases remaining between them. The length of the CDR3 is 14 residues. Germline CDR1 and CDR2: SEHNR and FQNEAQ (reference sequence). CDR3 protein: CASSLVGGNQPQHF. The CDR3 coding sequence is TGTGCCAGCAGCTTAGTGGGCGGCAATCAGCCCCAGCATTTT.

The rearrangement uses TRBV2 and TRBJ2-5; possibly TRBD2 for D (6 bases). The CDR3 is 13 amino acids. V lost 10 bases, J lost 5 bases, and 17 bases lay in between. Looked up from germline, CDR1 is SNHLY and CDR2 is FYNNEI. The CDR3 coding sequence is TGTGCCACAATGGGGTTGGGGAGGGAGACCCAGTACTTC. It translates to CATMGLGRETQYF.

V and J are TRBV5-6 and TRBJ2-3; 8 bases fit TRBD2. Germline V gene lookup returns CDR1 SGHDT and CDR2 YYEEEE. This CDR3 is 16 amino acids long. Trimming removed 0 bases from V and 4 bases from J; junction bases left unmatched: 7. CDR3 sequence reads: CASSLAGGARADTQYF. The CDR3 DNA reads TGTGCCAGCAGCTTGGCGGGGGGGGCCCGCGCAGATACGCAGTATTTT.

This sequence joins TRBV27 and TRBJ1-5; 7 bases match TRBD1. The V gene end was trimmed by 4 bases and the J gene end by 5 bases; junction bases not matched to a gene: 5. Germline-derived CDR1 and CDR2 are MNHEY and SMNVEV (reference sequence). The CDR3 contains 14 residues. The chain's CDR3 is CASSSDRADQPQHF. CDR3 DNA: TGTGCCAGCAGTTCCGACAGGGCCGATCAGCCCCAGCATTTT.

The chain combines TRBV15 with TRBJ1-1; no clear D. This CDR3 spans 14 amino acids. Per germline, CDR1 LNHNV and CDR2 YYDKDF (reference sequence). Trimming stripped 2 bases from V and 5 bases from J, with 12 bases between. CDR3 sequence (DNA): TGTGCCACCAGCAGAAACAATGGTTTTACTGAAGCTTTCTTT. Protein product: CATSRNNGFTEAFF.

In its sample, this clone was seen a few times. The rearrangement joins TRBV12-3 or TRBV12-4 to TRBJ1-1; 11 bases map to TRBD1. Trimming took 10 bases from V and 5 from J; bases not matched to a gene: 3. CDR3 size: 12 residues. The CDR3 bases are TGTGCCACGGGGACAGGGGGAACTGAAGCTTTCTTT. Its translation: CATGTGGTEAFF.

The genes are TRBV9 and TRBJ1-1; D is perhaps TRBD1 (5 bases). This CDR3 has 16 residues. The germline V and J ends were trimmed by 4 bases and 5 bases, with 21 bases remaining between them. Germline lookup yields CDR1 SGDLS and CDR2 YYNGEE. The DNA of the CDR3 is TGTGCCAGCAGCCCTCTAGCAGGGAGGGGCGGGACTGAAGCTTTCTTT. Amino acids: CASSPLAGRGGTEAFF.

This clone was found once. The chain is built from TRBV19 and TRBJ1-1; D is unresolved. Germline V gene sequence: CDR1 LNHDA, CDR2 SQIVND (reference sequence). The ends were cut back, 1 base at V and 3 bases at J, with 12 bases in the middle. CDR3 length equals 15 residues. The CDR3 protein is CASSIALGGYTEAFF. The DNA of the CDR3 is TGTGCCAGTAGTATAGCTTTGGGAGGGTACACTGAAGCTTTCTTT.

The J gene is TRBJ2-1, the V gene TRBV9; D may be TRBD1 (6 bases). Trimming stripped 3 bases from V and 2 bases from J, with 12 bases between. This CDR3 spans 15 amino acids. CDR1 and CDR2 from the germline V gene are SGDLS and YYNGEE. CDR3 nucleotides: TGTGCCAGCAGCGCGGGACACGGCGCCTACAATGAGCAGTTCTTC. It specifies CASSAGHGAYNEQFF.

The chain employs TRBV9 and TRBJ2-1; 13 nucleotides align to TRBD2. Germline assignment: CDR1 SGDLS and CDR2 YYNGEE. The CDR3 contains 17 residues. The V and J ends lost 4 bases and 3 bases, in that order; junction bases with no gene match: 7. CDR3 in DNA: TGTGCCAGCAGCTCGCGGACTAGCGGGGGATTCTACAATGAGCAGTTCTTC. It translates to CASSSRTSGGFYNEQFF.

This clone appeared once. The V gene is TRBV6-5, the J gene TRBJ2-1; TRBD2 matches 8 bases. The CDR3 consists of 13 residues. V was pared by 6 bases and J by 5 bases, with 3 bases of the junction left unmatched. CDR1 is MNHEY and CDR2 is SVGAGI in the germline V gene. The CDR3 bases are TGTGCCAGCAGCGGGGGGGCAGACAATGAGCAGTTCTTC. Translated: CASSGGADNEQFF.

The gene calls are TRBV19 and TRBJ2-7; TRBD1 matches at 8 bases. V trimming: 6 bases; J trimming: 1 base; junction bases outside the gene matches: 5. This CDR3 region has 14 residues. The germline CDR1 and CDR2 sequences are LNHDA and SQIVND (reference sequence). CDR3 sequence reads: CASRLGQGSYEQYF. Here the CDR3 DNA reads TGTGCCAGTAGACTAGGACAGGGATCCTACGAGCAGTACTTC.

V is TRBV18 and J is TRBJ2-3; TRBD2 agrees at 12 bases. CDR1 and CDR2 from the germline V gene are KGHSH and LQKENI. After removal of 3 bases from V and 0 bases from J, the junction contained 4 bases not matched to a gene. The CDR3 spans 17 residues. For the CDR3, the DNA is TGTGCCAGCTCACCGAGACTAGCGGGGGCTAGCACAGATACGCAGTATTTT. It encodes CASSPRLAGASTDTQYF.

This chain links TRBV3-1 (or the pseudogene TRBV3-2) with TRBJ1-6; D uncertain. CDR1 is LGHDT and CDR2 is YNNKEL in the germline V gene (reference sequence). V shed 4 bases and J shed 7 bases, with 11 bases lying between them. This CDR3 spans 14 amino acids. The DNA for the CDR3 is TGTGCCAGCAGCCCCTACGGCGGGAATTCACCCCTCCACTTT. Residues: CASSPYGGNSPLHF.

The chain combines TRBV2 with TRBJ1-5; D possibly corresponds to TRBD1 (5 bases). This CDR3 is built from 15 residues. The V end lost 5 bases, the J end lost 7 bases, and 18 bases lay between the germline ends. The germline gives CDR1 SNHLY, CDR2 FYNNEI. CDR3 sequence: CASSLIEGRGQPQHF. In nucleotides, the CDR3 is TGTGCCAGCAGTTTAATCGAGGGGAGGGGACAGCCCCAGCATTTT.

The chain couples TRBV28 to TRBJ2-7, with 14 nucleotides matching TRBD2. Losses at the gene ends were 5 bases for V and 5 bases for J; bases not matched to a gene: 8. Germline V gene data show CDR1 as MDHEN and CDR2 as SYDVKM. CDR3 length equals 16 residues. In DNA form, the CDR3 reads TGTGCCAGCAGTGTACCGACTAGCGGGGGGGACGACGAGCAGTACTTC. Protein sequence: CASSVPTSGGDDEQYF.

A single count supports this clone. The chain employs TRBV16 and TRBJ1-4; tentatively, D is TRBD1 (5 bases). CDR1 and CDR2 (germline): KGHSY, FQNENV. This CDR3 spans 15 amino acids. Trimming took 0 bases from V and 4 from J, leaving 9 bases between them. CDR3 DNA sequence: TGTGCCAGCAGCCAATCGGAGACAGTTAATGAAAAACTGTTTTTT. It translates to CASSQSETVNEKLFF.

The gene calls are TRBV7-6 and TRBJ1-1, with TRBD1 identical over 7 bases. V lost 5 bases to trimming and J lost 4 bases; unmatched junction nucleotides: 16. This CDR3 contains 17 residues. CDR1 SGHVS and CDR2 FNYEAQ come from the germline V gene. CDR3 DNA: TGTGCCAGCAGCGAAGTAGGGACAGACCCTGGAACCACTGAAGCTTTCTTT. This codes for CASSEVGTDPGTTEAFF.

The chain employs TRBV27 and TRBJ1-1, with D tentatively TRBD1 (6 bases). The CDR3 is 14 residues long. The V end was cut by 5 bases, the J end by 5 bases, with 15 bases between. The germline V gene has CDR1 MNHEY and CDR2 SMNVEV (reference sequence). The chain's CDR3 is CASSPRPQGTEAFF. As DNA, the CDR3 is TGTGCCAGCAGTCCTCGACCCCAGGGGACTGAAGCTTTCTTT.

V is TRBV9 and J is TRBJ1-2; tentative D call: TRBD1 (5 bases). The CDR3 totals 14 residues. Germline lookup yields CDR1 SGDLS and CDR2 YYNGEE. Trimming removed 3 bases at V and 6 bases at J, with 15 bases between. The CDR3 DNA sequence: TGTGCCAGCAGCGCGGGGGGGATGGTCAATGGCTACACCTTC. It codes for CASSAGGMVNGYTF.

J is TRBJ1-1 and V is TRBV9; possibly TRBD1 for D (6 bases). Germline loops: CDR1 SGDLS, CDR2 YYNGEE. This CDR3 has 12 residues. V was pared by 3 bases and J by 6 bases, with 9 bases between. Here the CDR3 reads CASSAGGSEAFF. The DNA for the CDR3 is TGTGCCAGCAGCGCTGGGGGCTCTGAAGCTTTCTTT.

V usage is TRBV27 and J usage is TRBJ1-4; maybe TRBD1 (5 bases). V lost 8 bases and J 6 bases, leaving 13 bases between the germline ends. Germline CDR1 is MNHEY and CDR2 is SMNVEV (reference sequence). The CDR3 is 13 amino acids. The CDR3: CASRGGLDEKLFF. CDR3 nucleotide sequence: TGTGCCAGCCGCGGGGGGTTGGATGAAAAACTGTTTTTT.

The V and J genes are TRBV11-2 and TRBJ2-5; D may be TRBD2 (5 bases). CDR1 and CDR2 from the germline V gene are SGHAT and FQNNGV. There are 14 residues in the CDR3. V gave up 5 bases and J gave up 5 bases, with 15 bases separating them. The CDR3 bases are TGTGCCAGCAGCCCATGGTCGTCGGGGGAGACCCAGTACTTC. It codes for CASSPWSSGETQYF.

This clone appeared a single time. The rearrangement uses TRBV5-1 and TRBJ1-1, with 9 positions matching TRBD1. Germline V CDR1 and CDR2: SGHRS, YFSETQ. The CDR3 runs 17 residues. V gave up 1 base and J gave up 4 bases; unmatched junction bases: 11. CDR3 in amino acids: CASSLRGTGFVGTEAFF. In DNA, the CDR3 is TGCGCCAGCAGCTTGCGCGGGACAGGGTTTGTGGGCACTGAAGCTTTCTTT.

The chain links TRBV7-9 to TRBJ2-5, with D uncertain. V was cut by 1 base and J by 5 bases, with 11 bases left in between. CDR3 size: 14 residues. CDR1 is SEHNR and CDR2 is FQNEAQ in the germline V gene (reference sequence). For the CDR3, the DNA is TGTGCCAGCAGCTTAGTTGTTAGCCGGGAGACCCAGTACTTC. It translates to CASSLVVSRETQYF.

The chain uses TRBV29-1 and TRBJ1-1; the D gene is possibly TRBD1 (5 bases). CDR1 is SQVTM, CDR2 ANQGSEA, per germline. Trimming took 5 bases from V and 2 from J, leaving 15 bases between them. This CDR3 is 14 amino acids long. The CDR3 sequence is CSVQTDRANTEAFF. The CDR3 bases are TGCAGCGTTCAGACAGATAGGGCCAACACTGAAGCTTTCTTT.

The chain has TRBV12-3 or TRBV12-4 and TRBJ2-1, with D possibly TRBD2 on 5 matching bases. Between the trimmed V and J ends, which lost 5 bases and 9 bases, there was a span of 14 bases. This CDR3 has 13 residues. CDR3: CASSPSRFGEQFF. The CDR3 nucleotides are TGTGCCAGCAGTCCTAGCCGGTTTGGTGAGCAGTTCTTC.

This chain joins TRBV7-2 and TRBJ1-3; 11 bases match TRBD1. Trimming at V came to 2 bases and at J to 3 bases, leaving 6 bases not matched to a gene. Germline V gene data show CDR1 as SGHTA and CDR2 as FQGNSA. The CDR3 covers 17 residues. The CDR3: CASSLLDRGLGGNTIYF. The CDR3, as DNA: TGTGCCAGCAGCTTATTGGACAGGGGGCTCGGTGGAAACACCATATATTTT.

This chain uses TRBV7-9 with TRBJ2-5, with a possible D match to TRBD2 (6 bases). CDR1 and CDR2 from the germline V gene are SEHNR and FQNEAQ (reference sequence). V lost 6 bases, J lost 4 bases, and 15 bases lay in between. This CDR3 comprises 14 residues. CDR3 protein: CASRKTGDGETQYF. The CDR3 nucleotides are TGTGCCAGCAGAAAAACGGGGGATGGAGAGACCCAGTACTTC.

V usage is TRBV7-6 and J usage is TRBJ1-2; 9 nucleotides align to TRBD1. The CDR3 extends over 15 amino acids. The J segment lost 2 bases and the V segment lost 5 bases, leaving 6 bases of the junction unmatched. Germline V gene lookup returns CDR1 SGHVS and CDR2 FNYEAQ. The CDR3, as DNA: TGTGCCAGCAGCGAAGGACAGGGGCTCAACTATGGCTACACCTTC. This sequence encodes CASSEGQGLNYGYTF.

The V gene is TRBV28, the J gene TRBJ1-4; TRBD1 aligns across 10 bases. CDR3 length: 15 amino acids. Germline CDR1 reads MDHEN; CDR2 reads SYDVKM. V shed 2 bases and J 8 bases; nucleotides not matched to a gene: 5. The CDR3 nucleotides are TGTGCCAGCAGTTTAGGCGGACAGGGGGAAGAAAAACTGTTTTTT. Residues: CASSLGGQGEEKLFF.